This T cell receptor beta chain was obtained from a study of T cell responses to AZD1222 COVID-19 vaccine. Measured with immunoSEQ multiplex PCR; TCRdb has only the in-frame clones, and not every one. The sample lists roughly 130,000 clones, 88% occurring once. This CDR3 has 16 amino acids. Germline V gene sequence: CDR1 LNHDA, CDR2 SQIVND (reference sequence). V lost 6 bases and J lost 0; bases outside the gene matches: 8. The J gene is TRBJ2-7, the V gene TRBV19, with 10 nucleotides matching TRBD2. The sample was peripheral blood, taken on day 0 of MenACWY control vaccination. The TCR was taken from an adult in good health. CDR3 residues: CASRPTRTSGSYEQYF. The CDR3 DNA is TGTGCCAGTAGGCCGACTCGGACTAGCGGCTCCTACGAGCAGTACTTC.